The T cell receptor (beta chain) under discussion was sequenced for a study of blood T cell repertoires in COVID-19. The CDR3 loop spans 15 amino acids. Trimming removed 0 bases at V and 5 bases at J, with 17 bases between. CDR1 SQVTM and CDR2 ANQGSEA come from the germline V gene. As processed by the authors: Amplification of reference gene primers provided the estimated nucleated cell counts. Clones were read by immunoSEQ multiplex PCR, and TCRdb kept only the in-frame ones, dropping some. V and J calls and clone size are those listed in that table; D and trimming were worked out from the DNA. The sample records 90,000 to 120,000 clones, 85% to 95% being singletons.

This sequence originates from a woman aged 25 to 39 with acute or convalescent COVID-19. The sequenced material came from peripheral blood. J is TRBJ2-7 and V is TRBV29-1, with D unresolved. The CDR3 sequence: CSVEDAITQAHEQYF. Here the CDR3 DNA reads TGCAGCGTTGAAGACGCCATTACTCAGGCGCACGAGCAGTACTTC.